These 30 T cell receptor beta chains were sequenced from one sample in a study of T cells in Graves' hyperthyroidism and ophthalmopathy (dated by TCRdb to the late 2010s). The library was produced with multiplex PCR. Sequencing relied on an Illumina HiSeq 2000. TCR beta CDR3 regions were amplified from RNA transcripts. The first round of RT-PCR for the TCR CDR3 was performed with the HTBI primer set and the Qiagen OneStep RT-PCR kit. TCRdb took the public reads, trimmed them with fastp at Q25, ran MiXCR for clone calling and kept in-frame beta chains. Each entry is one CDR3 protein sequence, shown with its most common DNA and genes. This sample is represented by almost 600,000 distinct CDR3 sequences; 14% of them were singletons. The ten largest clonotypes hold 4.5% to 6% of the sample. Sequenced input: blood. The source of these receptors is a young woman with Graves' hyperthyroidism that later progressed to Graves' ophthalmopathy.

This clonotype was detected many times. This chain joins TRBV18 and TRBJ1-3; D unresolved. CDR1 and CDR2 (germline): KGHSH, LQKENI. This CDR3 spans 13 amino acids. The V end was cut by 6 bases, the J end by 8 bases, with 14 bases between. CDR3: CASSSTPGDTIYF. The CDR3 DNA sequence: TGTGCCAGCTCGTCCACACCGGGCGACACCATATATTTT. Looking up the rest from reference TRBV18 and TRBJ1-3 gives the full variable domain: NAGVMQNPRHLVRRRGQEARLRCSPMKGHSHVYWYRQLPEEGLKFMVYLQKENIIDESGMPKERFSAEFPKEGPSILRIQQVVRGDSAAYFCASSSTPGDTIYFGEGSWLTVV.

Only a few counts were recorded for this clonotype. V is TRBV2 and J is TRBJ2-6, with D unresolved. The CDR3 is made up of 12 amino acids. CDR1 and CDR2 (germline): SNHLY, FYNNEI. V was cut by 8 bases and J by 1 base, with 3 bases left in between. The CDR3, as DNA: TGTGCCAGCGGGTCTGGGGCCAACGTCCTGACTTTC. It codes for CASGSGANVLTF.

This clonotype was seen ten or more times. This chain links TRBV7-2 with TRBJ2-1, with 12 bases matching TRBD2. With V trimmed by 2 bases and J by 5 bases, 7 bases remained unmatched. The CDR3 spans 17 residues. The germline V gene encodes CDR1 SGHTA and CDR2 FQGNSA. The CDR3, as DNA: TGTGCCAGCAGCTTATCTCTACTAGCGGGAGGTCACAATGAGCAGTTCTTC. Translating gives CASSLSLLAGGHNEQFF. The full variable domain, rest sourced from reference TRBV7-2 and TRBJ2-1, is GAGVSQSPSNKVTEKGKDVELRCDPISGHTALYWYRQSLGQGLEFLIYFQGNSAPDKSGLPSDRFSAERTGGSVSTLTIQRTQQEDSAVYLCASSLSLLAGGHNEQFFGPGTRLTVL.

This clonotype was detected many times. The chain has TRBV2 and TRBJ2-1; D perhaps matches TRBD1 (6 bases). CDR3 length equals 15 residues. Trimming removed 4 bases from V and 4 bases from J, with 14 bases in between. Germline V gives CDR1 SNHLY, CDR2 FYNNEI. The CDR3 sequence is CASSVNRAVYNEQFF. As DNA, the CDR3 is TGTGCCAGCAGTGTCAACAGGGCCGTTTACAATGAGCAGTTCTTC.

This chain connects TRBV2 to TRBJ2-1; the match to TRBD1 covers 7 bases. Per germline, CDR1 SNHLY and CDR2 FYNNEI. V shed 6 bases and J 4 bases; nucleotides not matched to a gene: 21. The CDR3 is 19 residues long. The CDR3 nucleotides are TGTGCCAGCAGCCAAGGAGTTCGGACAGGAACTCTCCCTTACAATGAGCAGTTCTTC. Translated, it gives CASSQGVRTGTLPYNEQFF.

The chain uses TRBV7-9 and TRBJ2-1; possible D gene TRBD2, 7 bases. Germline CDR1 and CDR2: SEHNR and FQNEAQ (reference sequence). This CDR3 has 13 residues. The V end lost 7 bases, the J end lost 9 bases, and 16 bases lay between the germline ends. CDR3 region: CASTFRGGLEQFF. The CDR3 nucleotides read TGTGCCAGCACCTTTAGGGGGGGGCTTGAGCAGTTCTTC.

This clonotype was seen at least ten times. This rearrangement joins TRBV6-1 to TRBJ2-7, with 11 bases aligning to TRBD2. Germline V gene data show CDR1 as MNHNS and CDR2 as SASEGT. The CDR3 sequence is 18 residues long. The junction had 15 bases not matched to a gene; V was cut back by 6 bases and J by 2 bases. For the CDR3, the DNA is TGTGCCAGCAGCCCTATCGGGGGACTAGCGGATTCTACCTACGAGCAGTACTTC. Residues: CASSPIGGLADSTYEQYF.

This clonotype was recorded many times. CDR3 nucleotide sequence: TGTGCCAGCAGCCAGGCCAGCGGGAGTAACGGGGAGCTGTTTTTT. Translating gives CASSQASGSNGELFF. This sequence joins TRBV3-1 and TRBJ2-2; 8 bases match TRBD2. The V and J ends lost 3 bases and 7 bases, in that order; junction bases with no gene match: 7. The germline V gene encodes CDR1 LGHDT and CDR2 YNNKEL (reference sequence). The CDR3 loop spans 15 amino acids.

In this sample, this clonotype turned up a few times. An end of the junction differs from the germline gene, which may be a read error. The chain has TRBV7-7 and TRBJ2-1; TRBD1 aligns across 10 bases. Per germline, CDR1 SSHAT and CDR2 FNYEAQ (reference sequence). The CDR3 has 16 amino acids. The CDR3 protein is CASSHSGTGVYNEQFF. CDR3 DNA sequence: TGTGCTAGCAGCCACTCAGGGACAGGGGTCTACAATGAGCAGTTCTTC.

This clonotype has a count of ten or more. The CDR3 DNA reads as TGCAGTGCTAATAGCGGGAGGCCCACAGATACGCAGTATTTT. Its protein is CSANSGRPTDTQYF. V and J are TRBV20-1 and TRBJ2-3, with TRBD2 matching over 10 bases. The CDR3 runs to 14 residues. Per germline, CDR1 DFQATT and CDR2 SNEGSKA (reference sequence). V lost 4 bases and J lost 2; bases outside the gene matches: 3.

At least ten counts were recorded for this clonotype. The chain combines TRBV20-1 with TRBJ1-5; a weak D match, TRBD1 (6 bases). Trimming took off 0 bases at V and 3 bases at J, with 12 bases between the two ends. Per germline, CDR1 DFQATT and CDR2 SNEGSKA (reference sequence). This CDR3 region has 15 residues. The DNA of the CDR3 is TGCAGTGCTAGAGATTGGGGGGGCCCCAATCAGCCCCAGCATTTT. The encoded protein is CSARDWGGPNQPQHF.

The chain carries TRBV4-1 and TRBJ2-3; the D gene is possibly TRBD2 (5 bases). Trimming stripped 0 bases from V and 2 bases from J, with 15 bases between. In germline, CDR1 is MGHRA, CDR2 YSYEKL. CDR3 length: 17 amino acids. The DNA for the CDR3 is TGCGCCAGCAGCCAAGATCCTGGTGGGAGAAACACAGATACGCAGTATTTT. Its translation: CASSQDPGGRNTDTQYF.

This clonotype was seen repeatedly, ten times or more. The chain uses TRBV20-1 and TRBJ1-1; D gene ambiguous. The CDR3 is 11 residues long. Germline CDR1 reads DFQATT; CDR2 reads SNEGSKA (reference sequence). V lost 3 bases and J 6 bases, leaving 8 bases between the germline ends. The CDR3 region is CSARTTSEAFF. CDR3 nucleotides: TGCAGTGCTAGGACAACCTCTGAAGCTTTCTTT.

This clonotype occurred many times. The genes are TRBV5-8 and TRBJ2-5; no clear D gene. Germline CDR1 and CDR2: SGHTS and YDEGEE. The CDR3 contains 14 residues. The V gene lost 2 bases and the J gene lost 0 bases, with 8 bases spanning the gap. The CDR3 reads CASSFREYQETQYF. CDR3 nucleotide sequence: TGTGCCAGCAGCTTCCGCGAGTACCAAGAGACCCAGTACTTC. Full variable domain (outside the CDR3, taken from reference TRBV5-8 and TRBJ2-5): EAGVTQSPTHLIKTRGQQATLRCSPISGHTSVYWYQQALGLGLQFLLWYDEGEERNRGNFPPRFSGRQFPNYSSELNVNALELEDSALYLCASSFREYQETQYFGPGTRLLVL.

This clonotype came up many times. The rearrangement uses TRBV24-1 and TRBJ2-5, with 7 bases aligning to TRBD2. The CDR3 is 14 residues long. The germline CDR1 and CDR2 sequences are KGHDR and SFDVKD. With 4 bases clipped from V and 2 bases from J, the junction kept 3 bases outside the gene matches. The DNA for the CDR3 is TGTGCCACCAGTGAGGGGGGGTATCAAGAGACCCAGTACTTC. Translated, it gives CATSEGGYQETQYF.

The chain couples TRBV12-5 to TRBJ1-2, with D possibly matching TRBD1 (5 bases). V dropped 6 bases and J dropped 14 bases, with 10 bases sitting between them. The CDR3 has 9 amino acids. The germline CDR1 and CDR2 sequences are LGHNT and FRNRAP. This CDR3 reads CASGLDSTF. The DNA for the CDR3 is TGTGCTAGTGGACTTGACAGTACCTTC.

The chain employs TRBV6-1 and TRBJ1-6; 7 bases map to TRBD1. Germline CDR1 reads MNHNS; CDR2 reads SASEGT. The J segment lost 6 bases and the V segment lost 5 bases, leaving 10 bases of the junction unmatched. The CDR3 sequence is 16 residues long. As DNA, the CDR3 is TGTGCCAGCAGTCGTTCCCAAGGGGGCGGTAATTCACCCCTCCACTTT. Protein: CASSRSQGGGNSPLHF.

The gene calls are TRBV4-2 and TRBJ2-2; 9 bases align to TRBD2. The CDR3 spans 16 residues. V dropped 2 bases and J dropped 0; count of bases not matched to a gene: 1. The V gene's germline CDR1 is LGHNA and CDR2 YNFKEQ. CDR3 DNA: TGTGCCAGCAGCCAAAGACTAGCGGCGAACACCGGGGAGCTGTTTTTT. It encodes CASSQRLAANTGELFF.

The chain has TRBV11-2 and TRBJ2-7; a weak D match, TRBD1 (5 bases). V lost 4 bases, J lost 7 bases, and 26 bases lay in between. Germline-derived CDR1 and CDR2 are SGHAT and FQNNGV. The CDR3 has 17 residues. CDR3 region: CASSSDSLGQYTGEQYF. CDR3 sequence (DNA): TGTGCCAGCAGCTCTGACAGCCTTGGGCAGTATACCGGGGAGCAGTACTTC.

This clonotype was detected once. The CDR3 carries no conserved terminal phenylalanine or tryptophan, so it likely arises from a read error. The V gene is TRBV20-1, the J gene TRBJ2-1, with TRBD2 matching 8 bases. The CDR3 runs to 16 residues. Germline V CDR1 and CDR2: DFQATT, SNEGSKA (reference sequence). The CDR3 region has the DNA TGCAGCGCTAGAGATGGAGCGGGAGAAACCTACAATGAGCAGTTCTAC. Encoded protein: CSARDGAGETYNEQFY.

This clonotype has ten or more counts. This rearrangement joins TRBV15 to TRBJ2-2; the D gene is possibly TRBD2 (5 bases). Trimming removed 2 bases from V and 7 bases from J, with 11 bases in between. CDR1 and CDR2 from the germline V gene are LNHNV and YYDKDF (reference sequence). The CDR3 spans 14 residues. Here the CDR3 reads CATSRLGAYGELFF. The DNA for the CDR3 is TGTGCCACCAGCAGACTGGGAGCCTACGGGGAGCTGTTTTTT.

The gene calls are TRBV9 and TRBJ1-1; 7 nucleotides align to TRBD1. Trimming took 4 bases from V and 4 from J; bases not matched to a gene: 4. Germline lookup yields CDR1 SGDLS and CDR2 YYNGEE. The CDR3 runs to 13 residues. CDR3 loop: CASSRGHGTEAFF. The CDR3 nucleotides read TGTGCCAGCAGCAGGGGGCATGGCACTGAAGCTTTCTTT.

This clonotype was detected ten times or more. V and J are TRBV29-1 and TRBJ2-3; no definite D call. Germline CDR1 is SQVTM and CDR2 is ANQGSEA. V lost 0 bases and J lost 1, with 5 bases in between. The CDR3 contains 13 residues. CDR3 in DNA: TGCAGCGTTGAAGAGGAACGCACAGATACGCAGTATTTT. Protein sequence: CSVEEERTDTQYF.

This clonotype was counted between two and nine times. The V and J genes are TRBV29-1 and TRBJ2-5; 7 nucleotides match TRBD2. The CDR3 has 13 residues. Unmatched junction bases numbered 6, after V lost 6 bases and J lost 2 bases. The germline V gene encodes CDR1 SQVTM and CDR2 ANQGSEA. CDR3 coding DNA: TGCAGCGTGGGTACTAGCGCTCAAGAGACCCAGTACTTC. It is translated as CSVGTSAQETQYF. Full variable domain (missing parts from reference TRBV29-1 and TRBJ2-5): SAVISQKPSRDICQRGTSLTIQCQVDSQVTMMFWYRQQPGQSLTLIATANQGSEATYESGFVIDKFPISRPNLTFSTLTVSNMSPEDSSIYLCSVGTSAQETQYFGPGTRLLVL.

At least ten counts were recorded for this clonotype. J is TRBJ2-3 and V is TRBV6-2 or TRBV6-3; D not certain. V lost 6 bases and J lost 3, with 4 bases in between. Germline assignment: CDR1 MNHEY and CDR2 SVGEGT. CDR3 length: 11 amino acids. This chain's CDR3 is CASRHTDTQYF. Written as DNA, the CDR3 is TGTGCCAGCAGGCATACAGATACGCAGTATTTT.

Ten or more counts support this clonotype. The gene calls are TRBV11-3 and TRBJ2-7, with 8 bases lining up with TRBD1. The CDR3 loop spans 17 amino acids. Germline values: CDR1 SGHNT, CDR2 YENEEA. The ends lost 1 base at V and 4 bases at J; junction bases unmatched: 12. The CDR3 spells CASSLGPTGAIIYEQYF. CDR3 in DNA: TGTGCCAGCAGCTTAGGCCCGACAGGGGCCATAATATACGAGCAGTACTTC.

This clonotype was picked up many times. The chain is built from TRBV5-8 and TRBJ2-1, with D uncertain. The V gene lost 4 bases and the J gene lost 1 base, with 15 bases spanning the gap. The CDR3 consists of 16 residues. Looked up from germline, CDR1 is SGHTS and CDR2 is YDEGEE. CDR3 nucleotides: TGTGCCAGCAGCCCCAATTCAGGAAGGTCCTACAATGAGCAGTTCTTC. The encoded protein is CASSPNSGRSYNEQFF.

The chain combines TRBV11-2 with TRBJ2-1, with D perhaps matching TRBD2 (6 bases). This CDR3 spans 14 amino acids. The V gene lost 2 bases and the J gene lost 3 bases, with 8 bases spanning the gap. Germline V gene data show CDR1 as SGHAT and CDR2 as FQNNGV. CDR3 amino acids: CASSLWRDYNEQFF. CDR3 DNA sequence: TGTGCCAGCAGCTTATGGCGGGACTACAATGAGCAGTTCTTC.

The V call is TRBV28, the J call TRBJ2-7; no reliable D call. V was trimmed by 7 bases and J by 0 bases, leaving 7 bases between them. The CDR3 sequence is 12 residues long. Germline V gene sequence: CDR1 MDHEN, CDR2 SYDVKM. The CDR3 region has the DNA TGTGCCAGCATGACTGGCTCCTACGAGCAGTACTTC. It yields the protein CASMTGSYEQYF.

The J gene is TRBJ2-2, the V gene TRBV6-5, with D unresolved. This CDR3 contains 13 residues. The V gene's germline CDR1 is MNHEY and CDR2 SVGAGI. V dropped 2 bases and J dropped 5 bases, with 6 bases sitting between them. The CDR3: CASSYIGTGELFF. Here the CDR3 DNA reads TGTGCCAGCAGTTACATCGGAACCGGGGAGCTGTTTTTT.